This is a list of T cell receptor beta chains from one sample in a study of T cells in tuberculosis. The repertoire was sequenced with immunoSEQ multiplex PCR; TCRdb's copy has only in-frame clones and lacks some. Of approximately 40,000 clones detected, roughly 94% appear once; the ten largest clones hold around 4%. Sequencing used PBMCs, obtained at tuberculosis diagnosis. Every receptor here comes from an adult with tuberculosis. CDR3s include the opening cysteine and the closing phenylalanine or tryptophan. Expanded clones are given a class, and other clones once, few, many or no size at all.

V gene: TRBV6-1; J gene: TRBJ2-3; clone size: NA; CDR3 protein: CASSPTGFGTDTQYF
V gene: TRBV11-3; J gene: TRBJ2-3; clone size: NA; CDR3 protein: CASTSPSVDTQYF
V gene: TRBV7-2; J gene: TRBJ2-5; clone size: NA; CDR3 protein: CASSLGLAGGKETQYF
V gene: TRBV13; J gene: TRBJ2-5; clone size: NA; CDR3 protein: CASSLPGGPTQYF
V gene: TRBV15; J gene: TRBJ2-7; clone size: NA; CDR3 protein: CATSRGGIPNEQYF
V gene: TRBV5-6; J gene: TRBJ2-4; clone size: once; CDR3 protein: CASSQRRGTRGPNIQYF
V gene: TRBV6-5; J gene: TRBJ1-5; clone size: NA; CDR3 protein: CASSYQDRANQPQHF
V gene: TRBV27; J gene: TRBJ1-2; clone size: NA; CDR3 protein: CASSRRAGGYGYTF
V gene: TRBV4-1; J gene: TRBJ2-7; clone size: NA; CDR3 protein: CASSQDGGLGEQYF
V gene: TRBV28; J gene: TRBJ1-2; clone size: NA; CDR3 protein: CASTTPRGRADYGYTF
V gene: TRBV19; J gene: TRBJ2-2; clone size: NA; CDR3 protein: CASSMEGAGELFF
V gene: TRBV11-2; J gene: TRBJ1-1; clone size: NA; CDR3 protein: CASREREAYRIEAFF
V gene: TRBV28; J gene: TRBJ2-3; clone size: NA; CDR3 protein: CASSPYRGRGTDTQYF
V gene: TRBV18; J gene: TRBJ1-5; clone size: once; CDR3 protein: CASSPLQVQNARQPQHF
V gene: TRBV28; J gene: TRBJ2-1; clone size: NA; CDR3 protein: CASSLRGPRGYNEQFF
V gene: TRBV18; J gene: TRBJ2-3; clone size: NA; CDR3 protein: CASSPVREPLADTQYF
V gene: TRBV29-1; J gene: TRBJ1-2; clone size: NA; CDR3 protein: CSVEDSARVHGYTF
V gene: TRBV29-1; J gene: TRBJ2-5; clone size: NA; CDR3 protein: CSVDPQQETQYF
V gene: TRBV23-1; J gene: TRBJ1-4; clone size: NA; CDR3 protein: CASSQLFPTGGGEKLFF
V gene: TRBV6-5; J gene: TRBJ2-1; clone size: NA; CDR3 protein: CASSWGDRGDEQFF
V gene: TRBV9; J gene: TRBJ2-7; clone size: NA; CDR3 protein: CASSVAGQAYEQYF
V gene: TRBV2; J gene: TRBJ1-5; clone size: NA; CDR3 protein: CASRSPGQGASQPQHF
V gene: TRBV6-1; J gene: TRBJ2-7; clone size: NA; CDR3 protein: CASSEGGTGGHEQYF
V gene: TRBV10-1; J gene: TRBJ2-2; clone size: NA; CDR3 protein: CASSESIPGTGELFF
V gene: TRBV5-6; J gene: TRBJ2-1; clone size: once; CDR3 protein: CASSTPTGYDYNEQFF
V gene: TRBV10-3; J gene: TRBJ1-2; clone size: NA; CDR3 protein: CAIARETNYGYTF
V gene: TRBV28; J gene: TRBJ2-2; clone size: NA; CDR3 protein: CASSFPGVETGELFF
V gene: TRBV5-1; J gene: TRBJ1-1; clone size: NA; CDR3 protein: CASSLIAPGGYRNTEAFF
V gene: TRBV6-5; J gene: TRBJ1-1; clone size: NA; CDR3 protein: CASCTGGGGTEAFF
V gene: TRBV30; J gene: TRBJ1-6; clone size: NA; CDR3 protein: CAWSGGTGGRFRSPLHF
V gene: TRBV9; J gene: TRBJ2-6; clone size: NA; CDR3 protein: CASSVEQGSSGANVLTF
V gene: TRBV19; J gene: TRBJ2-1; clone size: NA; CDR3 protein: CASSSGTAITYNEQFF